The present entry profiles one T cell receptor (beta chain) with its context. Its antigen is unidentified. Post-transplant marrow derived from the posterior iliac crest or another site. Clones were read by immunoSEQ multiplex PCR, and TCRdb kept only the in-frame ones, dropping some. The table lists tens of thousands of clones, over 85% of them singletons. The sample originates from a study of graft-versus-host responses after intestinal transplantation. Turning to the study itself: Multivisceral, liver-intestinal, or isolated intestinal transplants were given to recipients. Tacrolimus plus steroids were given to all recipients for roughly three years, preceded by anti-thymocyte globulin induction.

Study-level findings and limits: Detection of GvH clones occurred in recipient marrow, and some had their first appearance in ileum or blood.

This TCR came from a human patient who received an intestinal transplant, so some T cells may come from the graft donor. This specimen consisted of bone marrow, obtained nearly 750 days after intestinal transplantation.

The CDR3 protein is CASSTGGAGNTEAFF. In nucleotides, the CDR3 is TGTGCCAGCAGCACAGGGGGCGCAGGGAACACTGAAGCTTTCTTT. This chain connects TRBV9 to TRBJ1-1, with TRBD1 matching over 9 bases. The germline gives CDR1 SGDLS, CDR2 YYNGEE. The CDR3 has 15 residues. J gave up 1 base and V 4 bases, and 5 bases lay outside the gene matches. The full variable domain, its missing parts supplied by reference TRBV9 and TRBJ1-1, is DSGVTQTPKHLITATGQRVTLRCSPRSGDLSVYWYQQSLDQGLQFLIQYYNGEERAKGNILERFSAQQFPDLHSELNLSSLELGDSALYFCASSTGGAGNTEAFFGQGTRLTVV.